A single sample is the source of the 17 T cell receptor beta chains below, sequenced in a study of blood T cell repertoires in COVID-19. The data were produced by immunoSEQ multiplex PCR, yet TCRdb's version contains in-frame clones alone and is incomplete. Of some 57,000 clones in the sample, roughly 89% are singletons; the top ten hold approximately 5.5%. The specimen was peripheral blood. The receptors originated from a human donor in a cohort sampled during active COVID-19.

This chain uses TRBV11-3 with TRBJ2-7, with 9 bases identical to TRBD2. CDR1 is SGHNT and CDR2 is YENEEA in the germline V gene. The CDR3 runs to 13 residues. After removal of 5 bases from V and 6 bases from J, the junction contained 5 bases not matched to a gene. In DNA form, the CDR3 reads TGTGCCAGCAGCCGCCGACTAGCGGCCGAGCAGTACTTC. Its translation is CASSRRLAAEQYF.

This clone was counted a single time. The genes are TRBV5-8 and TRBJ2-2; no reliable D call. V dropped 2 bases and J dropped 4 bases, with 6 bases sitting between them. The V gene's germline CDR1 is SGHTS and CDR2 YDEGEE. The CDR3 has 13 amino acids. CDR3 bases: TGTGCCAGCAGCTTAACAGTCACCGGGGAGCTGTTTTTT. It specifies CASSLTVTGELFF.

V and J are TRBV4-3 and TRBJ2-7; 8 bases agree with TRBD1. In germline, CDR1 is LGHNA, CDR2 YSLEER. This CDR3 contains 15 residues. The J segment lost 6 bases and the V segment lost 4 bases, leaving 11 bases of the junction unmatched. The CDR3 is CASSPRQGNPREQYF. CDR3 DNA: TGCGCCAGCAGCCCGAGACAGGGGAACCCTCGCGAGCAGTACTTC.

CDR3 nucleotide sequence: TGTGCCAGCTCGCCCCAGGGGGCGGCCCTTGAAAAACTGTTTTTT. Its translation is CASSPQGAALEKLFF. This chain links TRBV18 with TRBJ1-4; TRBD1 matches 8 bases. Per the germline V gene, CDR1 is KGHSH and CDR2 is LQKENI. There are 15 residues in the CDR3. Trimming took 6 bases from V and 7 from J; bases not matched to a gene: 10.

V is TRBV7-2 and J is TRBJ2-1; TRBD2 aligns across 12 bases. V shed 5 bases and J 4 bases; nucleotides not matched to a gene: 6. CDR1 and CDR2 from the germline V gene are SGHTA and FQGNSA. The CDR3 is 16 amino acids. CDR3 DNA: TGTGCCAGCAGCCTACCGACTAGCGGGGGTTACAATGAGCAGTTCTTC. Protein sequence: CASSLPTSGGYNEQFF.

V and J are TRBV27 and TRBJ2-7; D is uncertain. V lost 8 bases, J lost 2 bases, and 10 bases lay in between. There are 12 residues in the CDR3. Per the germline V gene, CDR1 is MNHEY and CDR2 is SMNVEV (reference sequence). The CDR3 reads CASPSRTYEQYF. The CDR3 DNA sequence: TGTGCCAGCCCGTCTAGAACCTACGAGCAGTACTTC.

The V and J genes are TRBV18 and TRBJ1-1; D not resolved. CDR1 and CDR2 (germline): KGHSH, LQKENI. There are 16 residues in the CDR3. The V end was cut by 3 bases, the J end by 0 bases, with 14 bases between. For the CDR3, the DNA is TGTGCCAGCTCACCCTCGGAGGTCCCGATGAACACTGAAGCTTTCTTT. It translates to CASSPSEVPMNTEAFF.

V and J are TRBV3-1 (or the pseudogene TRBV3-2) and TRBJ1-2; D not resolved. The ends were cut back, 1 base at V and 7 bases at J, with 4 bases in the middle. The germline gives CDR1 LGHDT, CDR2 YNNKEL (reference sequence). The CDR3 covers 11 residues. The CDR3 here is CASSQVSGYTF. As DNA, the CDR3 is TGTGCCAGCAGCCAAGTCTCTGGCTACACCTTC.

On this clone: The same CDR3 can be traced to other DNA sequences in this sample. This chain uses TRBV9 with TRBJ1-1; no firm D call. V was shortened by 0 bases and J by 1 base, with 4 bases between the two germline ends. Germline lookup yields CDR1 SGDLS and CDR2 YYNGEE. The CDR3 has 13 residues. CDR3 loop: CASSVGRNTEAFF. In nucleotides, the CDR3 is TGTGCCAGCAGCGTAGGGAGGAACACTGAAGCTTTCTTT.

This chain connects TRBV11-2 to TRBJ2-1; the match to TRBD2 covers 8 bases. The V gene's germline CDR1 is SGHAT and CDR2 FQNNGV. J was trimmed by 6 bases and V by 5 bases; bases with no gene match: 15. This CDR3 comprises 17 residues. CDR3 in DNA: TGTGCCAGCAGCGAATTACTAGCGGCAACGACCTTCAATGAGCAGTTCTTC. The encoded protein is CASSELLAATTFNEQFF.

This clone has a single count. V and J are TRBV28 and TRBJ2-7, with D perhaps matching TRBD2 (6 bases). The CDR3 sequence is 16 residues long. Per germline, CDR1 MDHEN and CDR2 SYDVKM. Trimming shortened V by 8 bases and J by 0 bases, and 20 bases separated the two germline ends. CDR3 loop: CASSTPGLRSSYEQYF. CDR3 in DNA: TGTGCCAGCTCGACGCCGGGACTCAGAAGCTCCTACGAGCAGTACTTC.

This chain links TRBV4-2 with TRBJ1-1; 7 bases are shared with TRBD1. Unmatched junction bases numbered 9, after V lost 1 base and J lost 1 base. The germline V gene encodes CDR1 LGHNA and CDR2 YNFKEQ. This CDR3 contains 17 residues. The CDR3 sequence: CASSQVGSEGANTEAFF. Written as DNA, the CDR3 is TGTGCCAGCAGCCAAGTCGGGTCGGAGGGGGCGAACACTGAAGCTTTCTTT.

The chain uses TRBV6-1 and TRBJ1-5; 9 bases line up with TRBD1. Germline V lookup: CDR1 MNHNS, CDR2 SASEGT. There are 17 residues in the CDR3. The J segment lost 0 bases and the V segment lost 1 base, leaving 4 bases of the junction unmatched. The CDR3 bases are TGTGCCAGCAGTGAAGACGGGACAGGGTATAGCAATCAGCCCCAGCATTTT. It codes for CASSEDGTGYSNQPQHF.

This chain links TRBV6-5 with TRBJ2-7; no reliable D call. Germline CDR1 and CDR2: MNHEY and SVGAGI. This CDR3 has 14 amino acids. V lost 5 bases to trimming and J lost 2 bases, with 13 bases between them. This CDR3 is CASSRFTQTYEQYF. CDR3 bases: TGTGCCAGCAGTCGCTTCACACAAACCTACGAGCAGTACTTC.

The chain carries TRBV15 and TRBJ1-4; the D is unclear. The CDR3 has 15 residues. Trimming stripped 1 base from V and 5 bases from J, with 11 bases between. Germline CDR1 reads LNHNV; CDR2 reads YYDKDF (reference sequence). CDR3 residues: CATSRARRENEKLFF. CDR3 coding DNA: TGTGCCACCAGCAGAGCTCGTCGGGAAAATGAAAAACTGTTTTTT.

The chain links TRBV23-1 to TRBJ2-7; D is uncertain. TRBV23-1 is recorded as an ORF, its role being uncertain. There are 17 residues in the CDR3. V was shortened by 6 bases and J by 2 bases, with 23 bases between the two germline ends. CDR3 coding DNA: TGCGCCAGCAGGATAACCGATTTGTGTGGCCATACCTACGAGCAGTACTTC. Its translation is CASRITDLCGHTYEQYF.

The sample holds one count of this clone. The rearrangement joins TRBV7-9 to TRBJ1-1; maybe TRBD1 (5 bases). Germline V gives CDR1 SEHNR, CDR2 FQNEAQ (reference sequence). The CDR3 consists of 16 residues. Deletions cut 4 bases from V and 0 bases from J, with 15 bases between. CDR3 sequence reads: CASSSDDSGVNTEAFF. The CDR3 DNA reads as TGTGCCAGCAGCTCCGATGACAGTGGGGTGAACACTGAAGCTTTCTTT.